This is a list of T cell receptor beta chains from one sample in a study of prognosis after radiotherapy for stage I lung cancer. TCRdb called the multiplex PCR reads again in MiXCR, with one record for every CDR3 protein. This sample yields fewer than 40,000 distinct CDR3 sequences, of which about 29% are seen a single time; roughly a third belongs to the top ten. The source was PBMCs, collected before or after stereotactic body radiation therapy (not recorded which). The receptors originated from a donor at least 50 years old with non-small cell lung cancer. Each CDR3 is given with its conserved first and last residue. D genes are given only for firm matches. For some rows the clone size is stated as once, few or many, or as a class when expanded; others skip it.

clone_size	d_call	cdr3_length	v_call	j_call	cdr3_nt	cdr3_aa
many	.	15	TRBV5-1	TRBJ2-5	TGCGCCAGCAGCACAGCAGGGGAGGTCCGAGAGACCCAGTACTTC	CASSTAGEVRETQYF
many	TRBD2	15	TRBV30	TRBJ2-1	TGTGCCTGGAGTGTTACCTCTTTAGCGGGAGGTGAGCAGTTCTTC	CAWSVTSLAGGEQFF
many	.	16	TRBV25-1	TRBJ2-5	TGTGCCAGCCAACCCGGGGGAGGCATGTCCAGGGAGACCCAGTACTTC	CASQPGGGMSRETQYF
many	TRBD1	17	TRBV4-1	TRBJ1-4	TGCGCCAGCAGCCACCCCAGAGGCTTGGACAGGGATGAAAAACTGTTTTTT	CASSHPRGLDRDEKLFF
once	TRBD2	15	TRBV7-8	TRBJ2-7	TGTGCCAGCAGCACCCAAGCGGGAGGCTCCTACGAGCAGTACTTC	CASSTQAGGSYEQYF
many	.	16	TRBV19	TRBJ2-7	TGTGCCAGTACCCATGGGGCGGCAGGGGAGGCTAACGAGCAGTACTTC	CASTHGAAGEANEQYF
many	.	15	TRBV9	TRBJ2-1	TGTGCCAGCAGCGTAGTTAGCGGCTCATACAATGAGCAGTTCTTC	CASSVVSGSYNEQFF
.	TRBD1	18	TRBV28	TRBJ1-4	TGTGCCAGCAGTTCCAACGGGGGACAGGGCGCAACTAATGAAAAACTGTTTTTT	CASSSNGGQGATNEKLFF
many	TRBD2	14	TRBV20-1	TRBJ2-7	TGCAGTGCAACCGGGACTAGCGGTACCTACGAGCAGTACTTC	CSATGTSGTYEQYF
many	.	14	TRBV6-1	TRBJ1-6	TGTGCCAGCTCCGCGAGCTCCTATAATTCACCCCTCCACTTT	CASSASSYNSPLHF
many	TRBD2	17	TRBV19	TRBJ2-5	TGTGCCAGTAGTATAGGGCTAGCGGGGAGGGGCCGAGAGACCCAGTACTTC	CASSIGLAGRGRETQYF
many	.	14	TRBV12-3/TRBV12-4	TRBJ1-2	TGTGCCAGCAGTTTAAAGGGGTCTAACTATGGCTACACCTTC	CASSLKGSNYGYTF
many	.	13	TRBV11-3	TRBJ2-7	TGTGCCAGCAGCTCACATCTAGGCTCCGAGCAGTACTTC	CASSSHLGSEQYF
.	TRBD1	15	TRBV6-5	TRBJ1-6	TGTGCCAGCAGTGACTCGGAAGGGGGCGATTCACCCCTCCACTTT	CASSDSEGGDSPLHF
many	TRBD1	17	TRBV3-1	TRBJ1-2	TGTGCCAGCAGCCTAAACAATCCGGGGACAGGGAACTATGGCTACACCTTC	CASSLNNPGTGNYGYTF
few	.	16	TRBV10-3	TRBJ2-7	TGTGCCATCAGTGAGTCTAGCAGGGGCCTCGTCTACGAGCAGTACTTC	CAISESSRGLVYEQYF
once	TRBD2	14	TRBV28	TRBJ2-7	TGTGCCGGCACCGGGACTAGCGGAACCTGCGAGCAGTACTTC	CAGTGTSGTCEQYF
.	TRBD1	12	TRBV20-1	TRBJ1-4	TGCAGGGCAGGGGGCGCGGGAGAAAAACTGTTTTTT	CRAGGAGEKLFF
few	TRBD2	15	TRBV7-6	TRBJ2-5	TGTGCCAGCAGCGATAGCGGGAACAAAGAAGAGACCCAGTACTTC	CASSDSGNKEETQYF
many	TRBD1	14	TRBV2	TRBJ2-1	TGTGCCAGCACACCTGACAGGGCTAACAATGAGCAGTTCTTC	CASTPDRANNEQFF
many	.	10	TRBV24-1	TRBJ2-2	TGTGCCCCCAGTAGCAGGGAGCTGTTTTTT	CAPSSRELFF
medium-sized	.	13	TRBV12-3/TRBV12-4	TRBJ2-7	TGTGCCAGCAGTACCCCCTTCCTGCCTGAGCAGTACTTC	CASSTPFLPEQYF
many	.	13	TRBV2	TRBJ2-1	TGTGCCAGCAGTGAAAACTCAGACAATGAGCAGTTCTTC	CASSENSDNEQFF
many	.	15	TRBV7-9	TRBJ1-2	TGTGCCAGCAGCTTTACAGGAGCCTCTAACTATGGCTACACCTTC	CASSFTGASNYGYTF
many	.	13	TRBV5-1	TRBJ2-1	TGCGCCACCAGTAGGTTGTCCTACAATGAGCAGTTCTTC	CATSRLSYNEQFF
many	.	15	TRBV18	TRBJ1-2	TGTGCCAGCTCACCTTCGGCCGGATCCGAAGATGGCTACACCTTC	CASSPSAGSEDGYTF
many	TRBD2	16	TRBV19	TRBJ2-7	TGTGCCAGTAGTATAGCGGGAGGGCCGGGGACCTACGAGCAGTACTTC	CASSIAGGPGTYEQYF
many	.	15	TRBV25-1	TRBJ1-4	TGTGCCAGCAGTGACAGCACTGGACAGCTTGAAAAACTGTTTTTT	CASSDSTGQLEKLFF
once	.	14	TRBV5-1	TRBJ2-7	TGCGCCAGTAAAATCGGGACACCGGCCTACGAGCAGTACTTC	CASKIGTPAYEQYF
many	TRBD1	18	TRBV3-1	TRBJ1-4	TGTGCCAGCAGCCAAGATCCCCCAGGGGGCCTAACTAATGAAAAACTGTTTTTT	CASSQDPPGGLTNEKLFF
many	TRBD2	15	TRBV5-1	TRBJ2-5	TGCGCCAGCAGCTTGGGAGCTAGCGGGACTGAGACCCAGTACTTC	CASSLGASGTETQYF
many	TRBD1	18	TRBV5-1	TRBJ2-1	TGCGCCAGCAAAAATAGGGACAGGGGGCTGCCCCCCTACAATGAGCAGTTCTTC	CASKNRDRGLPPYNEQFF
many	.	13	TRBV30	TRBJ2-7	TGTGCCTGGAGTGAAGGGAGCGGATACGAGCAGTACTTC	CAWSEGSGYEQYF
.	.	15	TRBV25-1	TRBJ1-1	TGTGCCAGCAGTGAGGGGTGGGACGTATCATTTGAAGCTTTCTTT	CASSEGWDVSFEAFF
.	TRBD2	18	TRBV24-1	TRBJ2-2	TGTGCCACCAGTGATCTCGTACTAGCGGAGACGAACACCGTGGAGCTGTTTTTT	CATSDLVLAETNTVELFF
many	.	14	TRBV2	TRBJ1-6	TGTGCCAGCAGTGAACGAACAGCGAATTCACCCCTCCACTTT	CASSERTANSPLHF
many	.	16	TRBV6-2/TRBV6-3	TRBJ2-4	TGTGCCAGCAGTTATTCGGCAGGGATAGCCAAAAACATTCAGTACTTC	CASSYSAGIAKNIQYF
many	.	16	TRBV2	TRBJ2-4	TGTGCCAGCAGCGAACTGACACCGGAGGCCAAAAACATTCAGTACTTC	CASSELTPEAKNIQYF
.	.	17	TRBV6-2/TRBV6-3	TRBJ2-6	TGTGCCAGCAGTTACCTCCTGGGTCGGCCCGGGGCCAACGTCCTGACTTTC	CASSYLLGRPGANVLTF
few	.	16	TRBV10-3	TRBJ1-2	TGTGCCATCAGTGATGGCGCAGGCGCAGCTAACTATGGCTGCACCTTC	CAISDGAGAANYGCTF
.	TRBD1	18	TRBV28	TRBJ2-2	TGTGCCAGCAGTTACCCAGGGACAGGGGGCTCCAACACCGGGGAGCTGTTTTTT	CASSYPGTGGSNTGELFF
.	.	13	TRBV28	TRBJ2-2	TGTGCCTCATCTCAGGGAATAACCGGGGAGCTGTTTTTT	CASSQGITGELFF
.	.	13	TRBV11-1	TRBJ2-3	TGTGCCAGCAGCCAACACAGTAGGGATACGCAGTATTTT	CASSQHSRDTQYF
many	.	14	TRBV29-1	TRBJ1-2	TGCAGCGTTGTTCATTCCGGCAAGATAGATGGCTACACCTTC	CSVVHSGKIDGYTF
many	.	15	TRBV28	TRBJ2-7	TGTGCCAGCAGAACCTGGGCGGAGGGGCGCTACGAGCAGTACTTC	CASRTWAEGRYEQYF
.	TRBD2	16	TRBV15	TRBJ2-1	TGTGCCACCAGCGCCCGACTAGCGGGAGGGGATGCTGAGCAGTTCTTC	CATSARLAGGDAEQFF
many	TRBD2	13	TRBV9	TRBJ2-1	TGTGCCAGCAGCACCGGACTAGCCAATGAGCAGTTCTTC	CASSTGLANEQFF
.	.	16	TRBV28	TRBJ1-6	TGTGCCAGCAGTTCCCGGTACAGCTCTTATAATTCACTCCTCCACTTT	CASSSRYSSYNSLLHF
many	.	12	TRBV20-1	TRBJ2-2	TGCAGTGCTAGCAGCGATCCCGGGGAGCTGTTTTTT	CSASSDPGELFF
many	TRBD1	13	TRBV29-1	TRBJ2-7	TGCAGCGTTCTACAGGGGAATGGCTACGAGCAGTACTTC	CSVLQGNGYEQYF
many	.	15	TRBV15	TRBJ2-1	TGTGCCACCAGCAGAGATGGTGGGACTTACAATGAGCAGTTCTTC	CATSRDGGTYNEQFF